The 2 T cell receptor beta chains in this list originate from one sample, sequenced in a study of regulatory and conventional T cells in RAG deficiency. Using immunoSEQ multiplex PCR, the repertoire was profiled, and TCRdb retains in-frame clones only, with some absent. Of more than 35,000 clones listed, more than 80% were seen once; the top ten hold 0.51%. The sorted conventional CD4+ T cells were CD25-low and CD127-high, with genomic DNA sequenced. This sample also appeared in a second study, on regulatory T cells. From that second work: The PCR used 52 TRBV and 13 TRBJ primers.

Sequencing used CD4+ effector T cells sorted from blood. All receptors come from a human donor in good health.

The chain has TRBV6-6 and TRBJ2-5, with TRBD1 matching over 8 bases. Near its end, the DNA agrees better with TRBJ2-7, so the J call may be wrong. This CDR3 is 16 amino acids long. CDR1 MNHNY and CDR2 SVGAGI come from the germline V gene (reference sequence). This CDR3 is CASSPGFSGGAYEQYF. Written as DNA, the CDR3 is TGTGCCAGCAGTCCGGGCTTTTCAGGGGGCGCCTACGAGCAGTACTTC.

The chain has TRBV18 and TRBJ1-2; tentative D call: TRBD1 (5 bases). The germline V gene encodes CDR1 KGHSH and CDR2 LQKENI. Deletions cut 0 bases from V and 8 bases from J, with 16 bases between. The CDR3 consists of 15 residues. The chain's CDR3 is CASSPPTGTPGGYTF. The CDR3 bases are TGTGCCAGCTCACCACCGACCGGGACGCCGGGGGGCTACACCTTC.